The count of the clone carrying this TCR beta chain is one. Germline and genes here are mouse. Read data end 1 residue before the CDR3 end; the end is taken from the germline J gene. Time point indicated: mouse harvest day 7 after allogeneic transplant. Tail vein injection delivered 10^7 T-cell-depleted bone marrow cells and 10^6 splenic CD5+ T cells. The data stem from a study of tissue T cells after allogeneic stem cell transplantation. Libraries were prepared by immunoSEQ multiplex PCR; TCRdb keeps only in-frame clonotypes and omits some of them. The sample records over 7,500 clones, 40% to 55% being singletons. This CDR3 region has 18 residues. Germline V lookup: CDR1 FNHDT, CDR2 SITEND (reference sequence). Trimming at V came to 1 base and at J to 3 bases, leaving 7 bases not matched to a gene.

V usage is TRBV19 and J usage is TRBJ2-3, with 14 bases that match TRBD2. This sequence originates from a female BALB/c mouse given C57BL/6 T cells with graft-versus-host disease after an allogeneic hematopoietic cell transplant. The material sequenced was gut tissue. The CDR3 DNA, read in part, is TGTGCCAGCAGTATATGGGACTGGGGGGGCGCAAGGGCAGAAACGCTGTAT. Translated, it gives CASSIWDWGGARAETLY. The full CDR3 sequence reads CASSIWDWGGARAETLYF. The entire variable domain, with the rest obtained from reference TRBV19 and TRBJ2-3, is as follows: GGIITQTPKFLIGQEGQKLTLKCQQNFNHDTMYWYRQDSGKGLRLIYYSITENDLQKGDLSEGYDASREKKSSFSLTVTSAQKNEMAVFLCASSIWDWGGARAETLYFGSGTRLTVL.